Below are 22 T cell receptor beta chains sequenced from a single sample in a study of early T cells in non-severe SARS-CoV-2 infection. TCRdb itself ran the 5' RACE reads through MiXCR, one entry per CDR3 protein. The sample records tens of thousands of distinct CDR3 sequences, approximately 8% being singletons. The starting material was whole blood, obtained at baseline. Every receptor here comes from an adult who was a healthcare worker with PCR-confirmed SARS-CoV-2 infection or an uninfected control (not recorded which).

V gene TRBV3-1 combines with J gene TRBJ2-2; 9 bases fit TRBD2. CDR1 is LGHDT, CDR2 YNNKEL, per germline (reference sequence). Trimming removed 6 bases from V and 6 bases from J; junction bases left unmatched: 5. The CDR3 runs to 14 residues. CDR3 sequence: CASSSAGGPGELFF. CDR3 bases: TGTGCCAGCAGTTCGGCGGGAGGGCCCGGGGAGCTGTTTTTT.

CDR3 in amino acids: CASSVQRERGETQYF. CDR3 DNA: TGTGCCAGCAGCGTTCAGCGGGAGAGGGGAGAGACCCAGTACTTC. The chain is built from TRBV2 and TRBJ2-5; 8 bases fit TRBD2. The junction had 10 bases not matched to a gene; V was cut back by 6 bases and J by 4 bases. The CDR3 covers 15 residues. Germline lookup yields CDR1 SNHLY and CDR2 FYNNEI.

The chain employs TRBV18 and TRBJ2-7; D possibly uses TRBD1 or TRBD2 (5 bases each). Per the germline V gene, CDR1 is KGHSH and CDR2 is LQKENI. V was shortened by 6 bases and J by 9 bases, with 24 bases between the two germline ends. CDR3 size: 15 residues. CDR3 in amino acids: CASSHGTEIIAGQYF. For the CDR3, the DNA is TGTGCCAGCTCCCACGGGACCGAAATAATCGCGGGGCAGTACTTC.

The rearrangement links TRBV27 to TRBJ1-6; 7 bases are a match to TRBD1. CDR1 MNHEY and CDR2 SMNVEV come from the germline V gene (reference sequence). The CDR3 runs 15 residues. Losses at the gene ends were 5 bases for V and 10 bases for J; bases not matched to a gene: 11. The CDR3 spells CASSIFRGAESPLHF. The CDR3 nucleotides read TGTGCCAGCAGTATTTTCAGGGGGGCGGAATCACCCCTCCACTTT.

The CDR3 nucleotides are TGTGCCAGCAGCTTTCAGGCCACCGGGGAGCTGTTTTTT. This sequence encodes CASSFQATGELFF. V and J are TRBV7-2 and TRBJ2-2; no definite D call. The germline CDR1 and CDR2 sequences are SGHTA and FQGNSA. The CDR3 totals 13 residues. Between the trimmed V and J ends, which lost 3 bases and 4 bases, there was a span of 6 bases.

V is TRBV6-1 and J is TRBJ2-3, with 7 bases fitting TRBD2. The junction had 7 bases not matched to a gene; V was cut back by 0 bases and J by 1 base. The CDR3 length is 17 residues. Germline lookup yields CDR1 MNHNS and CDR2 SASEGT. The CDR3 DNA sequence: TGTGCCAGCAGTGAAGCGGGAGCGGGACTACGCACAGATACGCAGTATTTT. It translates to CASSEAGAGLRTDTQYF.

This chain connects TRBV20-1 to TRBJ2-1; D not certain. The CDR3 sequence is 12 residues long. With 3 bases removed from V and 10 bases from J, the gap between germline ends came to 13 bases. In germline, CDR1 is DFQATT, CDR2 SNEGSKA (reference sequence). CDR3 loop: CSARSYTPEQFF. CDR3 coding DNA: TGCAGTGCTAGGAGCTATACCCCAGAGCAGTTCTTC.

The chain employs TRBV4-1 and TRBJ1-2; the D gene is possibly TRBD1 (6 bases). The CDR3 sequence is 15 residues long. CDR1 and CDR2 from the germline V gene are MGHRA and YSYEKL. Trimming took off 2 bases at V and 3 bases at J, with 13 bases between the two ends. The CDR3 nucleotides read TGCGCCAGCAGCCAACCGGGACACCGTGACTATGGCTACACCTTC. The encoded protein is CASSQPGHRDYGYTF.

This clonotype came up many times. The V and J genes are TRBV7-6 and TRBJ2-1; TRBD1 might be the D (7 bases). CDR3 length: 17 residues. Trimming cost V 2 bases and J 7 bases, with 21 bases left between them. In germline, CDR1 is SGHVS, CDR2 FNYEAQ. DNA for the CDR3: TGTGCCAGCAGCTTATCATTGGCAGGGGGGAATTTGAATGAGCAGTTCTTC. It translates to CASSLSLAGGNLNEQFF.

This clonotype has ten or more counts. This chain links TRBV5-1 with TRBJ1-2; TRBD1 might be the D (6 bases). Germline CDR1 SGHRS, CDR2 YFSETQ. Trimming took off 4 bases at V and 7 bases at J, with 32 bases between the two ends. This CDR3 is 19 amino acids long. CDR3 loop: CASSPRAQGTPSTMAGYTF. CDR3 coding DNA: TGCGCCAGCAGCCCACGGGCGCAGGGGACCCCGTCGACTATGGCTGGCTACACCTTC.

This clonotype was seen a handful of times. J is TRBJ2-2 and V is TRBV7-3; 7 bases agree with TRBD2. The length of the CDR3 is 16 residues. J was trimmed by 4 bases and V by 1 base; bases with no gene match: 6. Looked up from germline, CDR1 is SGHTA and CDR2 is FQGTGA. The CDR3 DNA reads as TGTGCCAGCAGCTTAAAACCCTCGGGAGGCACCGGGGAGCTGTTTTTT. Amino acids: CASSLKPSGGTGELFF. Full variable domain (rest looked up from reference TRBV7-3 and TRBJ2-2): GAGVSQTPSNKVTEKGKYVELRCDPISGHTALYWYRQSLGQGPEFLIYFQGTGAADDSGLPNDRFFAVRPEGSVSTLKIQRTERGDSAVYLCASSLKPSGGTGELFFGEGSRLTVL.

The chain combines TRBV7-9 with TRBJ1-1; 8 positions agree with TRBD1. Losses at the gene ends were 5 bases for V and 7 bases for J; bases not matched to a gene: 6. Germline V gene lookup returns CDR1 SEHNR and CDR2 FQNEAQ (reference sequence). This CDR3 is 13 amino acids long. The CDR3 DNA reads TGTGCCAGCAGCCGAGACAGGGGTCGTGAAGCTTTCTTT. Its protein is CASSRDRGREAFF.

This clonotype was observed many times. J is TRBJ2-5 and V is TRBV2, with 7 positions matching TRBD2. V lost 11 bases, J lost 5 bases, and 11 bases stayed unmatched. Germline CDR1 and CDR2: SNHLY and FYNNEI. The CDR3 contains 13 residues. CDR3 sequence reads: CASHRSGRETQYF. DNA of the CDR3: TGTGCCTCACACCGGTCCGGGAGGGAGACCCAGTACTTC.

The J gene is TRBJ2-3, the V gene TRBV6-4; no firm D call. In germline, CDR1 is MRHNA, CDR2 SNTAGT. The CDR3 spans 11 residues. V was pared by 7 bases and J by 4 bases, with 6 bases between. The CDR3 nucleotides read TGTGCCAGCACGTCTTCAGATACGCAGTATTTT. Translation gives CASTSSDTQYF.

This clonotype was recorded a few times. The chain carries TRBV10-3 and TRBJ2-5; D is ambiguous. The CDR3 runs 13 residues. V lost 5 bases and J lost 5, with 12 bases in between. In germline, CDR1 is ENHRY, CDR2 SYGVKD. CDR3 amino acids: CAISNPPAETQYF. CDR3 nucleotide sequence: TGTGCCATCAGTAACCCCCCAGCCGAGACCCAGTACTTC.

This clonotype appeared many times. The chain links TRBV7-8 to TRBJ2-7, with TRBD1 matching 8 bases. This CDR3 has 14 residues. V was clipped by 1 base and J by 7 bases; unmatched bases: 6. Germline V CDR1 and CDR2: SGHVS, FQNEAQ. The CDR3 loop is CASSLGQGRHEQYF. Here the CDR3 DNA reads TGTGCCAGCAGCTTAGGACAGGGGCGGCATGAGCAGTACTTC.

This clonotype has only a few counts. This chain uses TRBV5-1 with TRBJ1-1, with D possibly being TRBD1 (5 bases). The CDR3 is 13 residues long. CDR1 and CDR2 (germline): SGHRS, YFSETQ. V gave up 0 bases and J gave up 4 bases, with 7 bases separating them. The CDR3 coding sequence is TGCGCCAGCAGCTTGGGGGGGTCCACTGAAGCTTTCTTT. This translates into CASSLGGSTEAFF. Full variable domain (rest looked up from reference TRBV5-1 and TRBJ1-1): KAGVTQTPRYLIKTRGQQVTLSCSPISGHRSVSWYQQTPGQGLQFLFEYFSETQRNKGNFPGRFSGRQFSNSRSEMNVSTLELGDSALYLCASSLGGSTEAFFGQGTRLTVV.

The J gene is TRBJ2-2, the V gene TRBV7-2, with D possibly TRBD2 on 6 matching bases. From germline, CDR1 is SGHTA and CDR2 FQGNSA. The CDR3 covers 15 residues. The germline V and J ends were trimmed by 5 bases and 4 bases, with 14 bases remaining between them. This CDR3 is CASSPAGPITGELFF. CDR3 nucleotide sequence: TGTGCCAGCAGCCCCGCGGGGCCGATCACCGGGGAGCTGTTTTTT.

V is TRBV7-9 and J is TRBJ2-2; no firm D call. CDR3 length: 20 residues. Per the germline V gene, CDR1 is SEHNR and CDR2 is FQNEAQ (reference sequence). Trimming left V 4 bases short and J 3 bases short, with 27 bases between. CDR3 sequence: CASSSRPESHKSRDTGELFF. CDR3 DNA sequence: TGTGCCAGCAGCTCCCGACCCGAAAGTCACAAATCCCGAGACACCGGGGAGCTGTTTTTT.

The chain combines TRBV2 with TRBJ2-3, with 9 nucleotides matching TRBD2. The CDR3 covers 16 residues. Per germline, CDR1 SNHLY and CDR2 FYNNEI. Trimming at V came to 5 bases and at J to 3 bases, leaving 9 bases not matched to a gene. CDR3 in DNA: TGTGCCAGCAGTCGTCGGACTAGCGCGGGAACAGATACGCAGTATTTT. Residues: CASSRRTSAGTDTQYF.

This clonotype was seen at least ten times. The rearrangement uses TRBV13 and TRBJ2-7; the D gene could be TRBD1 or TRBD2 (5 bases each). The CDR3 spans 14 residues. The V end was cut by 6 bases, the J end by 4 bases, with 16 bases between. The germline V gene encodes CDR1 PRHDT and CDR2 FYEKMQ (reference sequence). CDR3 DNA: TGTGCCAGCAGAATTTCCGGGGCCGTATACGAGCAGTACTTC. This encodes CASRISGAVYEQYF.

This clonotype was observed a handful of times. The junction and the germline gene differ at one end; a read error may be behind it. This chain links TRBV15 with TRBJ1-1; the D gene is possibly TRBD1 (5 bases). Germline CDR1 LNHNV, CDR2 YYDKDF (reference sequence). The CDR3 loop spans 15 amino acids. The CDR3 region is CATSPGPDRTNSGGF. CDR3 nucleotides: TGTGCCACCAGCCCCGGACCGGACCGGACTAACAGCGGGGGCTTT.